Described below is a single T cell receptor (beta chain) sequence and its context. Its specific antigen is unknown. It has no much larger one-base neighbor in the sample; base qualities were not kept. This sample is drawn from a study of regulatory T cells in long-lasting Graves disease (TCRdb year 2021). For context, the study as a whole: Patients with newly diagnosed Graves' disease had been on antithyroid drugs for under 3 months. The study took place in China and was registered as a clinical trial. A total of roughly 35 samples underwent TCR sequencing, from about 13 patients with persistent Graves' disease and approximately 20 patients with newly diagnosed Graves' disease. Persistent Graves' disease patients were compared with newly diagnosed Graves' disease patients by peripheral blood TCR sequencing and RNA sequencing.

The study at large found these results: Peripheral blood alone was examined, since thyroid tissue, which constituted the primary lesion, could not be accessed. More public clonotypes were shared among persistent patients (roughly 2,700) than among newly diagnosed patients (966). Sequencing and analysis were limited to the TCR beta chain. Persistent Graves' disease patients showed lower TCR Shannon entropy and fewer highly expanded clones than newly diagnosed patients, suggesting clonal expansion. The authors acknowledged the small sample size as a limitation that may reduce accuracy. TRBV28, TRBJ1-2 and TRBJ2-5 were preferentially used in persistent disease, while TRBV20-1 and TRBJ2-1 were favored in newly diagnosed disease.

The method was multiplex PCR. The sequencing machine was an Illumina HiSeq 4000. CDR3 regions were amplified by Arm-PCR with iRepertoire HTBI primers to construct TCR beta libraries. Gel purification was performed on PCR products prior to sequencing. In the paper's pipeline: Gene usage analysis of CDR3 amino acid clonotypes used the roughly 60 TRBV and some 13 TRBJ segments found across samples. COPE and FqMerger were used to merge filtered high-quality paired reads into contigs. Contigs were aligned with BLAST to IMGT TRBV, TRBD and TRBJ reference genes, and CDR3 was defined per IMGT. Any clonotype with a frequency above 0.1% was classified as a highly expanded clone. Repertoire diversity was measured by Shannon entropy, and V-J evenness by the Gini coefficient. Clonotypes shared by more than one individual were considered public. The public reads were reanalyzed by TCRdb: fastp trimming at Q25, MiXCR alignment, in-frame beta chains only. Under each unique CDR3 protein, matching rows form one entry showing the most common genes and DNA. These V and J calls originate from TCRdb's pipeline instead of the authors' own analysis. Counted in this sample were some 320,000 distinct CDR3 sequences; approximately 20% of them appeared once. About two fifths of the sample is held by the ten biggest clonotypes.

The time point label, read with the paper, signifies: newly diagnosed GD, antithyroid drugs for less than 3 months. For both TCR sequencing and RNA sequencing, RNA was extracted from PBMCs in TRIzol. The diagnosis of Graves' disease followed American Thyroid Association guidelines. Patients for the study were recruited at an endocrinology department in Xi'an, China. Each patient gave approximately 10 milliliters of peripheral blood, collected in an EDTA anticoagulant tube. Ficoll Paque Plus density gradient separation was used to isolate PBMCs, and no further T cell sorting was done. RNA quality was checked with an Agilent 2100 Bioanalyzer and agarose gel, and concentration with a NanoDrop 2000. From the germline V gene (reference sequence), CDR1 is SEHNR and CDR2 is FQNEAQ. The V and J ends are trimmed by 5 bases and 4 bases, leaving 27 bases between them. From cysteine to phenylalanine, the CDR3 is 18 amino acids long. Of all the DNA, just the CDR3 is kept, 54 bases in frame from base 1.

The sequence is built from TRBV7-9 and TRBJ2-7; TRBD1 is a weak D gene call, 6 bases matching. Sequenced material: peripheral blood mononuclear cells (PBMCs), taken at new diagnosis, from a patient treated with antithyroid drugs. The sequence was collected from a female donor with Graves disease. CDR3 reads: CASSRLTGNLDGPYEQYF. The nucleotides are TGTGCCAGCAGCCGCCTTACAGGGAACCTCGATGGACCATACGAGCAGTACTTC. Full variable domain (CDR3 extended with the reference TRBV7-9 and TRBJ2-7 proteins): DTGVSQNPRHKITKRGQNVTFRCDPISEHNRLYWYRQTLGQGPEFLTYFQNEAQLEKSRLLSDRFSAERPKGSFSTLEIQRTEQGDSAMYLCASSRLTGNLDGPYEQYFGPGTRLTVT.